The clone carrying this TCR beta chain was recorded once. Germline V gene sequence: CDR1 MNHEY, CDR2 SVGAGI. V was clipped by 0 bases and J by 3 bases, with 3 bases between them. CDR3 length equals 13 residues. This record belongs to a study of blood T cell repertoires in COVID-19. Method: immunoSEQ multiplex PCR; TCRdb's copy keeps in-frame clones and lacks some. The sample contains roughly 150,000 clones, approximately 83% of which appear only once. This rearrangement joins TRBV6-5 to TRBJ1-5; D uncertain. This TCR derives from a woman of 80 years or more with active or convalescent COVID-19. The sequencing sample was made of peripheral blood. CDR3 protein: CASSYSYNQPQHF. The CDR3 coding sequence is TGTGCCAGCAGTTACTCCTACAATCAGCCCCAGCATTTT.